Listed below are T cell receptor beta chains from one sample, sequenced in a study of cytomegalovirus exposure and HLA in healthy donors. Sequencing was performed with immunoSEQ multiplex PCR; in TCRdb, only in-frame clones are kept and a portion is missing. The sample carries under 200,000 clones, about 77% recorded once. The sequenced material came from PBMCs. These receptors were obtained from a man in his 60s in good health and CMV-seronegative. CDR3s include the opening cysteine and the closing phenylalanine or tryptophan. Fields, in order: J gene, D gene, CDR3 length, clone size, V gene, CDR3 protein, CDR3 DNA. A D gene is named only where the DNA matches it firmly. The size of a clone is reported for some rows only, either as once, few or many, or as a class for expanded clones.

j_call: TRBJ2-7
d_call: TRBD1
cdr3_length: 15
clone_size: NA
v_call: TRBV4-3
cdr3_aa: CASSQDPGQGTEQYF
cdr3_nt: TGCGCCAGCAGCCAAGATCCGGGACAGGGTACCGAGCAGTACTTC

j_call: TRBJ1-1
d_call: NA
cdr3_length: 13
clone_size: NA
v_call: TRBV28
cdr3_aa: CASSLPGQTAAFF
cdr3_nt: TGTGCCAGCAGTTTACCCGGACAGACTGCTGCTTTCTTT

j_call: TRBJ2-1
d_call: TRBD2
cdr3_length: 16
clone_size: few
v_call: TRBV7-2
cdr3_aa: CASSISGTSGRNEQFF
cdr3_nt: TGTGCCAGCAGCATATCCGGGACTAGCGGGAGGAATGAGCAGTTCTTC

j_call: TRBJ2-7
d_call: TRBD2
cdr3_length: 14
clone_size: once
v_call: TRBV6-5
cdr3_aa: CASNRLAGAYEQYF
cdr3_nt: TGTGCCAGCAACCGACTAGCGGGGGCATACGAGCAGTACTTC

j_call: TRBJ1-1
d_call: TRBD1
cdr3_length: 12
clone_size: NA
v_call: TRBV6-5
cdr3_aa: CASSGTGTQTFF
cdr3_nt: TGTGCCAGCAGTGGGACAGGGACCCAGACTTTCTTT

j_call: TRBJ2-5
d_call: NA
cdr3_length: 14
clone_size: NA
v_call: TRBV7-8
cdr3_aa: CASSSGRVQETQYF
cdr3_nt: TGTGCCAGCAGCTCGGGTCGGGTGCAAGAGACCCAGTACTTC

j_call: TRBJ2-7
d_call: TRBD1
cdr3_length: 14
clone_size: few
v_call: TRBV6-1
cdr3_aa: CASSEATGVREQYF
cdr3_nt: TGTGCCAGCAGTGAAGCGACAGGGGTGCGCGAGCAGTACTTC

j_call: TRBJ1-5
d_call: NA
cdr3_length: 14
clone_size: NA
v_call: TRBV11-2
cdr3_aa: CASSSTGPNQPQHF
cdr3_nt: TGTGCCAGCAGCTCTACAGGGCCCAATCAGCCCCAGCATTTT

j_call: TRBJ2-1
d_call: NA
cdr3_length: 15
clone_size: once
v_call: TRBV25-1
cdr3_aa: CASSDPGDTYNEQFF
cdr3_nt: TGTGCCAGCAGTGACCCCGGGGACACCTACAATGAGCAGTTCTTC

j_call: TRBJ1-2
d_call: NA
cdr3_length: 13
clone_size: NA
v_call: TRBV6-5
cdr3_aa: CASSYSHTYGYTF
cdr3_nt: TGTGCCAGCAGTTACAGCCATACCTATGGCTACACCTTC

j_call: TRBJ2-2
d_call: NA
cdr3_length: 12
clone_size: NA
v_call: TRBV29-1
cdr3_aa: CSVARGTGELFF
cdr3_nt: TGCAGCGTTGCCAGGGGTACCGGGGAGCTGTTTTTT

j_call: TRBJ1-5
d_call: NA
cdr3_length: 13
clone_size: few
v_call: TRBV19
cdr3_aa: CASSTVLREPQHF
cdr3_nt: TGTGCCAGTAGTACGGTTCTTCGGGAGCCCCAGCATTTT

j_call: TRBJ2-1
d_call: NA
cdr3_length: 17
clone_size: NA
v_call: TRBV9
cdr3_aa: CASSAYIGTLGRDEQFF
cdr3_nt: TGTGCCAGCAGCGCTTACATCGGGACTCTCGGCCGTGATGAGCAGTTCTTC

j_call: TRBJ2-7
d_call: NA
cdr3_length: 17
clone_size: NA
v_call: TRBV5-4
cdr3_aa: CASSRNREGVWKDEQYF
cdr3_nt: TGTGCCAGCAGCCGGAACAGGGAAGGGGTATGGAAGGACGAGCAGTACTTC

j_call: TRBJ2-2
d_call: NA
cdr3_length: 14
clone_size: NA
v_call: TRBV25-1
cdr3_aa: CASSEQGDTGELFF
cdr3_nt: TGTGCCAGCAGTGAGCAGGGCGACACCGGGGAGCTGTTTTTT

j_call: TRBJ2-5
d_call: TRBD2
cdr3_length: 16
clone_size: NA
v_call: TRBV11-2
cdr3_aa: CASSSGLAGAQETQYF
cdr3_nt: TGTGCCAGCAGCTCGGGACTAGCGGGAGCACAAGAGACCCAGTACTTC

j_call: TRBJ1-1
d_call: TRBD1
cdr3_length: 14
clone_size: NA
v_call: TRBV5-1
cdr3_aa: CASSWDRGNTEAFF
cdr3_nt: TGCGCCAGCAGCTGGGACAGGGGGAACACTGAAGCTTTCTTT

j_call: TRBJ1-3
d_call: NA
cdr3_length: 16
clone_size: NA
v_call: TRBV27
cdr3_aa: CASSLAGPHSGNTIYF
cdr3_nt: TGTGCCAGCAGTTTGGCGGGGCCTCACTCTGGAAACACCATATATTTT

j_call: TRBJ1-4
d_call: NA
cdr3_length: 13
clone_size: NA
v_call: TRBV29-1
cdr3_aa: CSGGGSTNEKLFF
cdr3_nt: TGCAGCGGGGGGGGTTCAACTAATGAAAAACTGTTTTTT